The 28 T cell receptor beta chains presented below share a single source sample, sequenced in a study of blood T cell repertoires in COVID-19. Sequenced by immunoSEQ multiplex PCR; TCRdb stores in-frame clones only, minus some. The data show approximately 240,000 clones, 75% to 90% seen once. The sequenced material came from PBMCs or T cells enriched from blood (not recorded which). Receptor source: a woman aged 18-29 years in a cohort exposed to, infected with or recovered from COVID-19 (not recorded which).

The chain has TRBV6-5 and TRBJ1-4, with D uncertain. V lost 2 bases, J lost 8 bases, and 18 bases lay in between. The length of the CDR3 is 16 residues. Germline V gene data show CDR1 as MNHEY and CDR2 as SVGAGI. The CDR3: CASSYPPGRPGEKLFF. CDR3 DNA: TGTGCCAGCAGTTACCCCCCGGGGAGGCCTGGGGAAAAACTGTTTTTT.

The V call is TRBV3-1 (or the pseudogene TRBV3-2), the J call TRBJ2-7; weak D call: TRBD1 (5 bases). The germline CDR1 and CDR2 sequences are LGHDT and YNNKEL (reference sequence). Trimming stripped 0 bases from V and 4 bases from J, with 19 bases between. CDR3 length: 17 residues. The CDR3 DNA sequence: TGTGCCAGCAGCCAAGATGGTCGAACAGGCTCGTGGTACGAGCAGTACTTC. As protein: CASSQDGRTGSWYEQYF.

The chain uses TRBV27 and TRBJ2-1; D is unresolved. Trimming pared 2 bases from V and 7 bases from J, leaving 9 bases between. The CDR3 has 13 amino acids. Per germline, CDR1 MNHEY and CDR2 SMNVEV (reference sequence). For the CDR3, the DNA is TGTGCCAGCAGTTTACTCCCCCCGAATGAGCAGTTCTTC. As protein: CASSLLPPNEQFF.

The V and J genes are TRBV4-1 and TRBJ1-6; 7 bases align to TRBD1. Germline values: CDR1 MGHRA, CDR2 YSYEKL. The CDR3 has 16 amino acids. V trimming: 4 bases; J trimming: 8 bases; junction bases outside the gene matches: 11. The CDR3 region has the DNA TGCGCCAGCAGCCTGGAGAATCGGCAGGGGGATTCACCCCTCCACTTT. This encodes CASSLENRQGDSPLHF.

J is TRBJ1-6 and V is TRBV2; no clear D gene. Trimming removed 2 bases from V and 7 bases from J, with 12 bases in between. The CDR3 loop spans 15 amino acids. Germline CDR1 reads SNHLY; CDR2 reads FYNNEI. The CDR3 nucleotides are TGTGCCAGCAGTGAATGGAGTCCCGGGAATTCACCCCTCCACTTT. Its translation is CASSEWSPGNSPLHF.

The rearrangement joins TRBV7-3 to TRBJ2-6; TRBD1 aligns across 8 bases. The CDR3 is made up of 18 amino acids. The germline V gene has CDR1 SGHTA and CDR2 FQGTGA. V gave up 2 bases and J gave up 4 bases; unmatched junction bases: 10. The CDR3 sequence is CASSLSPAGGMGANVLTF. The CDR3, as DNA: TGTGCCAGCAGCTTATCACCCGCAGGGGGCATGGGGGCCAACGTCCTGACTTTC. Complete variable domain (other parts from reference TRBV7-3 and TRBJ2-6): GAGVSQTPSNKVTEKGKYVELRCDPISGHTALYWYRQSLGQGPEFLIYFQGTGAADDSGLPNDRFFAVRPEGSVSTLKIQRTERGDSAVYLCASSLSPAGGMGANVLTFGAGSRLTVL.

V usage is TRBV6-5 and J usage is TRBJ1-2; TRBD1 matches 7 bases. The CDR3 has 15 residues. The trim removed 7 bases at V and 0 bases at J, leaving 8 bases unmatched. Germline CDR1 reads MNHEY; CDR2 reads SVGAGI. The CDR3 spells CASTGADRANYGYTF. CDR3 nucleotide sequence: TGTGCCAGCACCGGAGCCGACAGGGCTAACTATGGCTACACCTTC.

V is TRBV29-1 and J is TRBJ2-1; the match to TRBD2 covers 10 bases. V lost 6 bases to trimming and J lost 6 bases; unmatched junction nucleotides: 5. The germline gives CDR1 SQVTM, CDR2 ANQGSEA. The CDR3 is 13 amino acids. For the CDR3, the DNA is TGCAGCGTACCGGGACTAGCGTCCAATGAGCAGTTCTTC. The encoded protein is CSVPGLASNEQFF.

V gene TRBV10-3 combines with J gene TRBJ2-7, with D unclear. Trimming cost V 4 bases and J 2 bases, with 12 bases left between them. The length of the CDR3 is 14 residues. The germline gives CDR1 ENHRY, CDR2 SYGVKD. The CDR3 nucleotides are TGTGCCATCAGTGCCACCGCAGAAACCTACGAGCAGTACTTC. Its translation: CAISATAETYEQYF.

V gene TRBV7-8 combines with J gene TRBJ2-1, with 8 bases fitting TRBD2. The germline CDR1 and CDR2 sequences are SGHVS and FQNEAQ. This CDR3 is built from 16 residues. Trimming removed 4 bases from V and 2 bases from J; junction bases left unmatched: 7. CDR3 residues: CASSSVLGLAYNEQFF. Here the CDR3 DNA reads TGTGCCAGCAGCTCCGTTCTGGGACTAGCCTACAATGAGCAGTTCTTC.

The chain carries TRBV5-4 and TRBJ2-7, with a weak D call TRBD2 (5 bases). The V gene lost 4 bases and the J gene lost 0 bases, with 14 bases spanning the gap. CDR1 is SGHNT, CDR2 YYREEE, per germline (reference sequence). The CDR3 runs to 15 residues. Written as DNA, the CDR3 is TGTGCCAGCAGCGAGGGTAGTAGCCCCTCCTACGAGCAGTACTTC. This gives the protein CASSEGSSPSYEQYF.

The V call is TRBV7-3, the J call TRBJ1-1, with 7 bases fitting TRBD1. The ends lost 5 bases at V and 5 bases at J; junction bases unmatched: 14. CDR3 length equals 16 residues. Germline V gives CDR1 SGHTA, CDR2 FQGTGA. The CDR3 DNA reads as TGTGCCAGCAGCCCAAACGGCCTGACAGGGCGGACTGAAGCTTTCTTT. It is translated as CASSPNGLTGRTEAFF.

This sequence joins TRBV29-1 and TRBJ1-5; 7 bases match TRBD1. This CDR3 is built from 12 residues. Germline trimming cut 5 bases from V and 7 bases from J; bases unmatched to any gene: 5. CDR1 and CDR2 (germline): SQVTM, ANQGSEA. Here the CDR3 DNA reads TGCAGCGTTCGGGACAGCGGGCAGCCCCAGCATTTT. Translating gives CSVRDSGQPQHF.

The CDR3 nucleotides are TGTGCCAGCAGTCCTAGGGAGAAACTGTTTTTT. Its translation is CASSPREKLFF. This sequence joins TRBV2 and TRBJ1-4; unclear D gene. The CDR3 totals 11 residues. Between the trimmed V and J ends, which lost 5 bases and 11 bases, there was a span of 9 bases. In germline, CDR1 is SNHLY, CDR2 FYNNEI.

Only a few counts were recorded for this clone. V and J are TRBV4-1 and TRBJ2-7; D possibly corresponds to TRBD1 (6 bases). V was pared by 0 bases and J by 4 bases, with 10 bases between. Germline values: CDR1 MGHRA, CDR2 YSYEKL. The CDR3 runs 14 residues. In nucleotides, the CDR3 is TGCGCCAGCAGCCAAGAGCCCAGGGGTTACGAGCAGTACTTC. This encodes CASSQEPRGYEQYF.

V gene TRBV18 combines with J gene TRBJ2-7; D ambiguous. Deletions cut 0 bases from V and 5 bases from J, with 17 bases between. The CDR3 covers 16 residues. Germline assignment: CDR1 KGHSH and CDR2 LQKENI. DNA for the CDR3: TGTGCCAGCTCACCACCAAGTCAGGTCACTTACCACGAGCAGTACTTC. Translating it yields CASSPPSQVTYHEQYF.

The V call is TRBV7-9, the J call TRBJ1-5; D unresolved. Trimming removed 1 base at V and 9 bases at J, with 7 bases between. This CDR3 contains 12 residues. Germline values: CDR1 SEHNR, CDR2 FQNEAQ (reference sequence). For the CDR3, the DNA is TGTGCCAGCAGCTTAGGGCCGGGGCCCCAGCATTTT. The encoded protein is CASSLGPGPQHF.

The chain recombines TRBV5-6 with TRBJ2-4; 12 positions agree with TRBD2. V lost 6 bases to trimming and J lost 8 bases; unmatched junction nucleotides: 9. This CDR3 is built from 15 residues. CDR1 and CDR2 (germline): SGHDT, YYEEEE. CDR3 sequence reads: CASIWSSGRADIQYF. The CDR3 region has the DNA TGTGCCAGCATATGGTCTAGCGGGAGGGCTGACATTCAGTACTTC. Looking up the rest from reference TRBV5-6 and TRBJ2-4 gives the full variable domain: DAGVTQSPTHLIKTRGQQVTLRCSPKSGHDTVSWYQQALGQGPQFIFQYYEEEERQRGNFPDRFSGHQFPNYSSELNVNALLLGDSALYLCASIWSSGRADIQYFGAGTRLSVL.

J is TRBJ1-5 and V is TRBV19; 9 nucleotides align to TRBD1. With 11 bases clipped from V and 5 bases from J, the junction kept 7 bases outside the gene matches. This CDR3 is built from 13 residues. In germline, CDR1 is LNHDA, CDR2 SQIVND (reference sequence). CDR3 nucleotides: TGTGCCTCGTCCCGGGACAGGGATCAGCCCCAGCATTTT. Its protein is CASSRDRDQPQHF.

This chain joins TRBV18 and TRBJ2-3; 9 positions match TRBD1. The germline CDR1 and CDR2 sequences are KGHSH and LQKENI. The CDR3 sequence is 14 residues long. After removal of 2 bases from V and 4 bases from J, the junction contained 1 base not matched to a gene. CDR3 nucleotide sequence: TGTGCCAGCTCACCAGGGGACAGGGCAGATACGCAGTATTTT. Translating gives CASSPGDRADTQYF.

The gene calls are TRBV2 and TRBJ2-5; D is undetermined. The V and J ends lost 8 bases and 0 bases respectively, with 7 bases between them. This CDR3 spans 12 amino acids. Per germline, CDR1 SNHLY and CDR2 FYNNEI. The CDR3 region is CASGPHQETQYF. CDR3 sequence (DNA): TGTGCCAGCGGGCCCCACCAAGAGACCCAGTACTTC. Together with reference TRBV2 and TRBJ2-5, the CDR3 gives the full variable domain: EPEVTQTPSHQVTQMGQEVILRCVPISNHLYFYWYRQILGQKVEFLVSFYNNEISEKSEIFDDQFSVERPDGSNFTLKIRSTKLEDSAMYFCASGPHQETQYFGPGTRLLVL.

The CDR3 DNA reads TGTGCCAGCGAACGGGAGAACACTGAAGCTTTCTTT. Translation gives CASERENTEAFF. The chain has TRBV12-3 or TRBV12-4 and TRBJ1-1; D is ambiguous. The CDR3 is 12 residues long. The germline V and J ends were trimmed by 8 bases and 1 base, with 8 bases remaining between them.

The chain has TRBV25-1 and TRBJ2-2; TRBD2 matches 13 bases. The CDR3 spans 17 residues. Germline trimming cut 4 bases from V and 5 bases from J; bases unmatched to any gene: 7. CDR1 MGHDK and CDR2 SYGVNS come from the germline V gene. The CDR3: CASSGTSGGANTGELFF. The CDR3 region has the DNA TGTGCCAGCAGTGGCACTAGCGGGGGGGCCAATACCGGGGAGCTGTTTTTT.

The chain links TRBV24-1 to TRBJ2-3, with a tentative D call TRBD1 (5 bases). Trimming removed 7 bases from V and 1 base from J, with 8 bases in between. This CDR3 spans 13 amino acids. Per the germline V gene, CDR1 is KGHDR and CDR2 is SFDVKD. CDR3 in DNA: TGTGCCACCAGCAGGGTGGGCACAGATACGCAGTATTTT. Translation: CATSRVGTDTQYF.

This clone has ten or more counts. This chain uses TRBV7-2 with TRBJ1-3, with 7 bases aligning to TRBD1. The CDR3 runs to 17 residues. Losses at the gene ends were 0 bases for V and 0 bases for J; bases not matched to a gene: 5. Germline V gene data show CDR1 as SGHTA and CDR2 as FQGNSA. The CDR3 is CASSLAPGQFSGNTIYF. DNA for the CDR3: TGTGCCAGCAGCTTAGCGCCGGGACAGTTCTCTGGAAACACCATATATTTT.

This clone was counted ten times or more. The rearrangement uses TRBV3-1 (or the pseudogene TRBV3-2) and TRBJ1-2, with TRBD1 matching 9 bases. This CDR3 is 16 amino acids long. CDR1 is LGHDT and CDR2 is YNNKEL in the germline V gene (reference sequence). Losses at the gene ends were 1 base for V and 6 bases for J; bases not matched to a gene: 9. CDR3 amino acids: CASSQAPGTGPHGYTF. In nucleotides, the CDR3 is TGTGCCAGCAGCCAAGCTCCCGGGACAGGGCCCCATGGCTACACCTTC.

This rearrangement joins TRBV24-1 to TRBJ2-7; 7 bases align to TRBD1. V lost 4 bases and J lost 3; bases outside the gene matches: 8. Germline lookup yields CDR1 KGHDR and CDR2 SFDVKD. This CDR3 has 15 residues. The CDR3 DNA reads TGTGCCACCAGTGACCCCCGACAGGGTGGCTACGAGCAGTACTTC. This translates into CATSDPRQGGYEQYF.

The sample holds one count of this clone. The chain combines TRBV3-1 (or the pseudogene TRBV3-2) with TRBJ2-1; 10 bases are shared with TRBD1. With V trimmed by 6 bases and J by 6 bases, 8 bases remained unmatched. The CDR3 extends over 15 amino acids. CDR1 and CDR2 (germline): LGHDT, YNNKEL (reference sequence). CDR3 sequence reads: CASSPPGTGANEQFF. The CDR3 DNA follows: TGTGCCAGCAGTCCGCCCGGGACAGGGGCCAATGAGCAGTTCTTC.